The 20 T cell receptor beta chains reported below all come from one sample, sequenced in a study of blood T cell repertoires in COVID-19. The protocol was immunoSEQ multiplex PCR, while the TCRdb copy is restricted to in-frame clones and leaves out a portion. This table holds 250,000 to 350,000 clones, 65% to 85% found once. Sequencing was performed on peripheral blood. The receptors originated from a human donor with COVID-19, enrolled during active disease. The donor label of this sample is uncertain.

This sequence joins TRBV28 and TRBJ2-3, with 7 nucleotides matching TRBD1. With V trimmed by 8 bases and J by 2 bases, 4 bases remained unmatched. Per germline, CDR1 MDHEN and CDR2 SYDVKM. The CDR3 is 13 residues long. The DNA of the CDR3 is TGTGCCAGCCTTGACAGGGTCACAGATACGCAGTATTTT. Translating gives CASLDRVTDTQYF.

In DNA, the CDR3 is TGTGCCAGCAGGCCGAGACAGAACACTGAAGCTTTCTTT. Its translation is CASRPRQNTEAFF. This chain connects TRBV7-2 to TRBJ1-1; D unclear. V lost 6 bases and J lost 1, with 9 bases in between. CDR1 and CDR2 (germline): SGHTA, FQGNSA. CDR3 length equals 13 residues.

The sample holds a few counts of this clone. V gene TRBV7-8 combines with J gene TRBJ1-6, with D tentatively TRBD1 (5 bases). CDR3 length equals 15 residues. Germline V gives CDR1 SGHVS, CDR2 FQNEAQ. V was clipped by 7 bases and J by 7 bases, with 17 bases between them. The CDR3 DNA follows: TGTGCCAGCACCCCCCTGGGAGGGGACAATTCACCCCTCCACTTT. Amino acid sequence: CASTPLGGDNSPLHF. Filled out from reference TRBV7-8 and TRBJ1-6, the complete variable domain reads GAGVSQSPRYKVAKRGQDVALRCDPISGHVSLFWYQQALGQGPEFLTYFQNEAQLDKSGLPSDRFFAERPEGSVSTLKIQRTQQEDSAVYLCASTPLGGDNSPLHFGNGTRLTVT.

CDR3 loop: CASSVAGEVAEAFF. The CDR3 coding sequence is TGTGCCAGCAGCGTAGCGGGGGAGGTAGCTGAAGCTTTCTTT. The genes are TRBV9 and TRBJ1-1, with D possibly TRBD1 on 5 matching bases. The CDR3 is 14 residues long. V gave up 0 bases and J gave up 6 bases, with 12 bases separating them. CDR1 and CDR2 from the germline V gene are SGDLS and YYNGEE. Based on the CDR3 plus reference TRBV9 and TRBJ1-1, the full variable domain is DSGVTQTPKHLITATGQRVTLRCSPRSGDLSVYWYQQSLDQGLQFLIQYYNGEERAKGNILERFSAQQFPDLHSELNLSSLELGDSALYFCASSVAGEVAEAFFGQGTRLTVV.

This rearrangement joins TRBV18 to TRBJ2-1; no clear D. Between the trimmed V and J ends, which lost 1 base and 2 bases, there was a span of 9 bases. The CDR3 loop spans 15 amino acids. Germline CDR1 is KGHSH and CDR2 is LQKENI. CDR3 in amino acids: CASSPREETYNEQFF. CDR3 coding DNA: TGTGCCAGCTCACCACGCGAGGAAACCTACAATGAGCAGTTCTTC.

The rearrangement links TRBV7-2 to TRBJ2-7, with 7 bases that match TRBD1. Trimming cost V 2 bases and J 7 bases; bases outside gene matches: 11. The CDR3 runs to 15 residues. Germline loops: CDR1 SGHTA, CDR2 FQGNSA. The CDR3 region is CASSLRGTELREQYF. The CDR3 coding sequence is TGTGCCAGCAGCTTAAGGGGGACAGAGCTACGGGAGCAGTACTTC.

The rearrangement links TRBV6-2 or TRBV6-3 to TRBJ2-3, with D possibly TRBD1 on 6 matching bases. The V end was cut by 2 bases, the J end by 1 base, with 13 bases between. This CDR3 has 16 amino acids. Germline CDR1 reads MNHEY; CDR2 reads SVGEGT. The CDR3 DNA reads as TGTGCCAGCAGTTACAGGTCAGGGGCCCGCACAGATACGCAGTATTTT. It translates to CASSYRSGARTDTQYF.

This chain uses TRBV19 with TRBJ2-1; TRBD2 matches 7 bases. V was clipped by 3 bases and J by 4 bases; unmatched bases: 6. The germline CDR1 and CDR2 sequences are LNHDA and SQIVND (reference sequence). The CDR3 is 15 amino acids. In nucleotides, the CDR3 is TGTGCCAGTAGTATGAAACTAGCGACGTACAATGAGCAGTTCTTC. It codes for CASSMKLATYNEQFF.

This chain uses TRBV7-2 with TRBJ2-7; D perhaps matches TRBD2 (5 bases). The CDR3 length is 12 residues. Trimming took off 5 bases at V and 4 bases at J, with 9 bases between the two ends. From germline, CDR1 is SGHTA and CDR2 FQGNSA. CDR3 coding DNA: TGTGCCAGCAGCCCGCGGGCGTACGAGCAGTACTTC. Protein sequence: CASSPRAYEQYF.

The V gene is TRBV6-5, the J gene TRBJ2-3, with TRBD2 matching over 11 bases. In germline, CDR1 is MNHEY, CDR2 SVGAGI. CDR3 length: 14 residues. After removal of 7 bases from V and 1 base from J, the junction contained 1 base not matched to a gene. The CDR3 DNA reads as TGTGCCAGCACGACTAGCGGGGGCACAGATACGCAGTATTTT. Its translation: CASTTSGGTDTQYF.

The CDR3 nucleotides are TGTGCCAGCAGCTTGGACCCCCAGGTTAATAATTCACCCCTCCACTTT. It specifies CASSLDPQVNNSPLHF. The chain employs TRBV5-5 and TRBJ1-6; no firm D call. CDR3 length equals 16 residues. Trimming stripped 0 bases from V and 5 bases from J, with 12 bases between. Germline-derived CDR1 and CDR2 are SGHKS and YYEKEE (reference sequence).

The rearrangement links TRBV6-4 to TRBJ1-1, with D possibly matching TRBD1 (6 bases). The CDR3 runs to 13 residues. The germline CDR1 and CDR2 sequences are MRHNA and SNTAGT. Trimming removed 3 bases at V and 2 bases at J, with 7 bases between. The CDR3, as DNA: TGTGCCAGCAGTGAGACAGGCAACACTGAAGCTTTCTTT. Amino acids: CASSETGNTEAFF.

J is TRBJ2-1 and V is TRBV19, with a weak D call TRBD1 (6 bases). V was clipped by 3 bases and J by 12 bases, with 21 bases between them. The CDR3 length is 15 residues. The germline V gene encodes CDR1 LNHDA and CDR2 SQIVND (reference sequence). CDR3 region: CASSIGSRGSFRQFF. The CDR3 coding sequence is TGTGCCAGTAGTATTGGATCCAGGGGCAGTTTTCGGCAGTTCTTC.

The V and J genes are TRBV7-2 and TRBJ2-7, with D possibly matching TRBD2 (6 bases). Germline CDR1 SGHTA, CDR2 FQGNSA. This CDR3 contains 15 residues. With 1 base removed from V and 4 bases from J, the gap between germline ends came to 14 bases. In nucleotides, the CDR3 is TGTGCCAGCAGCTTAGAGACTAGGGTCCGGTACGAGCAGTACTTC. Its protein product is CASSLETRVRYEQYF. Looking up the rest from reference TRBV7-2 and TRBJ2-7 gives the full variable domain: GAGVSQSPSNKVTEKGKDVELRCDPISGHTALYWYRQSLGQGLEFLIYFQGNSAPDKSGLPSDRFSAERTGGSVSTLTIQRTQQEDSAVYLCASSLETRVRYEQYFGPGTRLTVT.

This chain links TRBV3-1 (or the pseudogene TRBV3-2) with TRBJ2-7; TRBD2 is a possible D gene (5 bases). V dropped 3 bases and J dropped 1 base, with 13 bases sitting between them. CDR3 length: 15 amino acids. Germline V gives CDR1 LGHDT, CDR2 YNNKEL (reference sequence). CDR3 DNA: TGTGCCAGCAGCCAGGCAGCGGACGCTTCCTACGAGCAGTACTTC. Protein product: CASSQAADASYEQYF.

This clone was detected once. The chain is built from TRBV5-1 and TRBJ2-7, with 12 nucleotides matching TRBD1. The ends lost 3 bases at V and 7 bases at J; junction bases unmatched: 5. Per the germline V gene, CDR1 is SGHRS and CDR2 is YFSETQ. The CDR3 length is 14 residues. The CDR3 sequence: CASSSGQGAEEQYF. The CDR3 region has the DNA TGCGCCAGCAGCTCGGGACAGGGGGCGGAAGAGCAGTACTTC.

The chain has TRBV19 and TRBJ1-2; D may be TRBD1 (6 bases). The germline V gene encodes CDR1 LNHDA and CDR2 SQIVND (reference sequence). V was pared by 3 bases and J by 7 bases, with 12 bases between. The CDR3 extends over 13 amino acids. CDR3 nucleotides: TGTGCCAGTAGTATTCAGGGGTTGTTTGGCTACACCTTC. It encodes CASSIQGLFGYTF.

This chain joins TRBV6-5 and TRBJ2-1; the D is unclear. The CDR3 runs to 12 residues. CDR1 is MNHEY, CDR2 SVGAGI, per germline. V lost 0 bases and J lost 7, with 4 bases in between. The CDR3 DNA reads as TGTGCCAGCAGTTACTCAGCAAATGAGCAGTTCTTC. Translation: CASSYSANEQFF.

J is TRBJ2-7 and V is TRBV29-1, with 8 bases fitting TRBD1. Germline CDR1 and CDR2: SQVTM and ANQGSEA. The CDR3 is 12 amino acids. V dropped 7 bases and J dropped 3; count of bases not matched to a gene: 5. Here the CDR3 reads CSGVTGVYEQYF. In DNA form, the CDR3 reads TGCAGCGGAGTGACAGGGGTCTACGAGCAGTACTTC.

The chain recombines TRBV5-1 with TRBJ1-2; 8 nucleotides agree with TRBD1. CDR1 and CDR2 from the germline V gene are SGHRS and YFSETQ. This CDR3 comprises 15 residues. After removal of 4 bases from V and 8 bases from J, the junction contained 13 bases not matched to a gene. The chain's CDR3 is CASSQKIQGVEGYTF. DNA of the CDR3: TGCGCCAGCAGCCAAAAGATACAGGGGGTCGAGGGCTACACCTTC.